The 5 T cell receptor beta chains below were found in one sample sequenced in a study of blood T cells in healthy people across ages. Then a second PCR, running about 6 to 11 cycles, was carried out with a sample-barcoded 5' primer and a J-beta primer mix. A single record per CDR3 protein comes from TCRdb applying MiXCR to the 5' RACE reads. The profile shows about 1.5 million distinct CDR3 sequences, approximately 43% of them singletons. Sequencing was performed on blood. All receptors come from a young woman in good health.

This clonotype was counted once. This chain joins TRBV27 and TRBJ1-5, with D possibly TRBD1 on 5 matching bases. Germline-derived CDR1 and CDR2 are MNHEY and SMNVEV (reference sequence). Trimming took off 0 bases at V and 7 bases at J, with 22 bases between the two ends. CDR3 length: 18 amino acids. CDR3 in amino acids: CASSLSRGGIQRGQPQHF. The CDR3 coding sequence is TGTGCCAGCAGTTTATCACGGGGGGGGATCCAGCGAGGGCAGCCCCAGCATTTT.

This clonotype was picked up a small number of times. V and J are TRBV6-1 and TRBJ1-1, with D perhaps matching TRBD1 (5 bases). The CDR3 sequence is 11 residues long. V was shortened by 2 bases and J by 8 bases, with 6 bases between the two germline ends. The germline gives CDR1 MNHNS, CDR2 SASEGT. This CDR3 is CASSERGEAFF. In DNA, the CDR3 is TGTGCCAGCAGTGAACGGGGGGAAGCTTTCTTT.

This CDR3 is CASSRTGPEQFF. CDR3 bases: TGTGCCAGCAGTCGGACGGGTCCTGAGCAGTTCTTC. The chain is built from TRBV6-2 or TRBV6-3 and TRBJ2-1; D remains ambiguous. V lost 5 bases to trimming and J lost 9 bases, with 11 bases between them. This CDR3 has 12 residues. Germline loops: CDR1 MNHEY, CDR2 SVGEGT.

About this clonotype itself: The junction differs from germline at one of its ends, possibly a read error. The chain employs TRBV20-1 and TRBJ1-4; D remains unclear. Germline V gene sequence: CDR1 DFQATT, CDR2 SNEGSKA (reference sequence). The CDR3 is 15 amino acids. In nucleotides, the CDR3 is TGCAGTGCTAGAGTCAGACCTGCAACTAATGGAAAACTGTTTTTT. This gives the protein CSARVRPATNGKLFF.

In DNA, the CDR3 is TGTGCCAGCAGCCTCGTCGGGACAGGGAGGGCCGGGGAGCTGTTTTTT. It encodes CASSLVGTGRAGELFF. The rearrangement uses TRBV7-2 and TRBJ2-2; 9 bases are shared with TRBD1. The CDR3 extends over 16 amino acids. The germline V gene encodes CDR1 SGHTA and CDR2 FQGNSA. Unmatched junction bases numbered 10, after V lost 5 bases and J lost 6 bases.